The present TCR beta chain was sequenced within a study of prognosis after radiotherapy for stage I lung cancer. Turning to the study itself: Newly diagnosed primary stage I lung tumors were present in about 13 patients, and oligometastatic NSCLC after surgical resection of the primary tumor was present in several patients. None of the patients had concurrent treatment alongside stereotactic body radiotherapy.

At least ten counts were recorded for this clonotype. Its antigen remains unidentified. Germline trimming cut 7 bases from V and 3 bases from J; bases unmatched to any gene: 10. This CDR3 region has 14 residues. Germline CDR1 is GTSNPN and CDR2 is SVGIG (reference sequence). Collection of peripheral blood, in a volume of approximately 5.6 milliliters, was performed at each of two time points. With two-round multiplex PCR, TCR beta CDR3 sequences were amplified from genomic DNA. The authors ran first-round PCR with primers specific to each TRBV and TRBJ gene. TCRdb reprocessed the multiplex PCR reads with MiXCR, giving one entry per CDR3 protein. The sample lists roughly 14,000 distinct CDR3 sequences, roughly 25% occurring once. Study-wide results and limits: Counted unique TCR clones declined after stereotactic body radiation therapy (median approximately 10,000 versus 7,000).

Specimen: PBMCs, collected before or after stereotactic body radiation therapy (not recorded which). The V gene is TRBV30, the J gene TRBJ1-1; 8 bases are a match to TRBD1. This TCR derives from a donor aged 50 or older with non-small cell lung cancer. The DNA for the CDR3 is TGTGCCTCAACTAAGACAGGGGCCTACACTGAAGCTTTCTTT. Amino acids: CASTKTGAYTEAFF.